The 26 T cell receptor beta chains reported below all come from one sample, sequenced in a study of shared clonotypes between healthy human individuals. Repertoires were generated with immunoSEQ multiplex PCR, while TCRdb's copy carries only in-frame clones and drops some. The table lists some 2,000,000 clones, around 95% of them singletons. The sequenced material came from naive CD4+ T cells sorted from blood. Subset denoted: CD45RA+ positively selected. These receptors were taken from a man between 18 and 29 years old in good health.

The DNA of the CDR3 is TGTGCCAGTAGTGAACAGGGGCCCGGAAACACCATATATTTT. It yields the protein CASSEQGPGNTIYF. The chain is built from TRBV19 and TRBJ1-3; 7 bases fit TRBD1. Germline assignment: CDR1 LNHDA and CDR2 SQIVND (reference sequence). V lost 5 bases to trimming and J lost 4 bases; unmatched junction nucleotides: 5. CDR3 length: 14 amino acids.

The V call is TRBV27, the J call TRBJ2-7, with D perhaps TRBD2 (5 bases). V lost 4 bases, J lost 2 bases, and 12 bases lay in between. The CDR3 length is 14 residues. Looked up from germline, CDR1 is MNHEY and CDR2 is SMNVEV (reference sequence). The CDR3, as DNA: TGTGCCAGCAGTTCCCGCCCGGGGACCTACGAGCAGTACTTC. This sequence encodes CASSSRPGTYEQYF.

This clone was recorded only once. Other DNA sequences in this specimen translate into the identical CDR3. This rearrangement joins TRBV28 to TRBJ2-3; D is unresolved. CDR3 length: 13 amino acids. Trimming left V 3 bases short and J 0 bases short, with 4 bases between. Germline CDR1 and CDR2: MDHEN and SYDVKM. As DNA, the CDR3 is TGTGCCAGCAGTTTGCCTAGCACAGATACGCAGTATTTT. This encodes CASSLPSTDTQYF. Full variable domain (missing parts from reference TRBV28 and TRBJ2-3): DVKVTQSSRYLVKRTGEKVFLECVQDMDHENMFWYRQDPGLGLRLIYFSYDVKMKEKGDIPEGYSVSREKKERFSLILESASTNQTSMYLCASSLPSTDTQYFGPGTRLTVL.

This clone was found once. The rearrangement links TRBV5-1 to TRBJ2-5; D not resolved. Trimming stripped 4 bases from V and 2 bases from J, with 6 bases between. The V gene's germline CDR1 is SGHRS and CDR2 YFSETQ. This CDR3 region has 12 residues. The CDR3 DNA reads as TGCGCCAGCAGCGCCTTACAAGAGACCCAGTACTTC. Translated, it gives CASSALQETQYF.

The chain recombines TRBV5-4 with TRBJ2-1, with TRBD1 as a possible D gene (5 bases). V was cut by 2 bases and J by 6 bases, with 18 bases left in between. This CDR3 is built from 16 residues. Germline-derived CDR1 and CDR2 are SGHNT and YYREEE (reference sequence). The DNA of the CDR3 is TGTGCCAGCAGCTTAAGGACAAATAGTTGGATCAATGAGCAGTTCTTC. Translating it yields CASSLRTNSWINEQFF.

The chain uses TRBV30 and TRBJ1-1, with unresolved D. V lost 0 bases and J lost 3, with 20 bases in between. The germline V gene has CDR1 GTSNPN and CDR2 SVGIG (reference sequence). The length of the CDR3 is 17 residues. Here the CDR3 DNA reads TGTGCCTGGAGTGTCCTTAGGCTGGGGTTTTTTTACACTGAAGCTTTCTTT. Residues: CAWSVLRLGFFYTEAFF.

As DNA, the CDR3 is TGTGCCAGCAGCTTAGCAGAGAGTGGGGAAAGCTATGGCTACACCTTC. The encoded protein is CASSLAESGESYGYTF. The rearrangement joins TRBV7-9 to TRBJ1-2; no clear D gene. The germline V gene encodes CDR1 SEHNR and CDR2 FQNEAQ (reference sequence). V was clipped by 0 bases and J by 4 bases, with 15 bases between them. The CDR3 totals 16 residues.

J is TRBJ2-3 and V is TRBV5-4, with D unclear. Germline V gene data show CDR1 as SGHNT and CDR2 as YYREEE (reference sequence). V shed 5 bases and J shed 2 bases, with 6 bases lying between them. The CDR3 consists of 12 residues. The chain's CDR3 is CASRIDTDTQYF. For the CDR3, the DNA is TGTGCCAGCAGGATCGACACAGATACGCAGTATTTT. Full variable domain (missing parts from reference TRBV5-4 and TRBJ2-3): ETGVTQSPTHLIKTRGQQVTLRCSSQSGHNTVSWYQQALGQGPQFIFQYYREEENGRGNFPPRFSGLQFPNYSSELNVNALELDDSALYLCASRIDTDTQYFGPGTRLTVL.

CDR3 nucleotide sequence: TGTGCCAGTAGTATAGGCGCAATTATACAGGGTCGAGGTGGCTACACCTTC. As protein: CASSIGAIIQGRGGYTF. V gene TRBV19 combines with J gene TRBJ1-2, with D possibly matching TRBD1 (6 bases). The CDR3 sequence is 17 residues long. With 1 base removed from V and 7 bases from J, the gap between germline ends came to 22 bases. The germline gives CDR1 LNHDA, CDR2 SQIVND (reference sequence).

The gene calls are TRBV9 and TRBJ2-1, with D possibly called TRBD1 or TRBD2 (6 bases each). The CDR3 has 16 residues. Germline V gives CDR1 SGDLS, CDR2 YYNGEE. Between the trimmed V and J ends, which lost 4 bases and 4 bases, there was a span of 18 bases. The CDR3 protein is CASSKQGGLGYNEQFF. DNA for the CDR3: TGTGCCAGCAGCAAACAGGGAGGATTAGGGTACAATGAGCAGTTCTTC.

This clone has a single count. The rearrangement uses TRBV6-5 and TRBJ1-6; D is possibly TRBD1 (5 bases). This CDR3 comprises 14 residues. The V gene's germline CDR1 is MNHEY and CDR2 SVGAGI. Trimming took off 7 bases at V and 7 bases at J, with 14 bases between the two ends. The CDR3 region is CASTEGPMNSPLHF. In DNA, the CDR3 is TGTGCCAGCACCGAGGGACCGATGAATTCACCCCTCCACTTT.

CDR3 DNA: TGCGCCAGCAGCTTACAGGGACTGGGTGGTAATTCACCCCTCCACTTT. As protein: CASSLQGLGGNSPLHF. The chain joins TRBV5-1 to TRBJ1-6; possible D gene TRBD1, 6 bases. CDR1 and CDR2 (germline): SGHRS, YFSETQ. Trimming cost V 2 bases and J 6 bases, with 15 bases left between them. The CDR3 runs to 16 residues.

The rearrangement links TRBV19 to TRBJ1-5, with a possible D match to TRBD1 (5 bases). Trimming removed 4 bases from V and 7 bases from J, with 23 bases in between. CDR1 LNHDA and CDR2 SQIVND come from the germline V gene (reference sequence). The CDR3 runs to 17 residues. The CDR3 nucleotides are TGTGCCAGTAGTACGCCGCCAGGGAGAAAGGAAGGGCAGCCCCAGCATTTT. It specifies CASSTPPGRKEGQPQHF.

The chain has TRBV2 and TRBJ1-5; no definite D call. V lost 3 bases, J lost 10 bases, and 13 bases lay in between. The CDR3 has 13 amino acids. Germline V gene sequence: CDR1 SNHLY, CDR2 FYNNEI. CDR3 nucleotide sequence: TGTGCCAGCAGTGAGGGCAGGTTCAATCCCCAGCATTTT. Protein sequence: CASSEGRFNPQHF.

The CDR3 DNA reads as TGTGCCAGCAGCCTCCGAGGGACTAGCTATCGAGATACGCAGTATTTT. Translated: CASSLRGTSYRDTQYF. The V call is TRBV9, the J call TRBJ2-3; the match to TRBD2 covers 9 bases. The CDR3 consists of 16 residues. The V and J ends lost 4 bases and 5 bases, in that order; junction bases with no gene match: 11. Germline V gives CDR1 SGDLS, CDR2 YYNGEE.

This clone is a singleton in its sample. The chain combines TRBV27 with TRBJ2-3, with D tentatively TRBD2 (6 bases). Germline CDR1 and CDR2: MNHEY and SMNVEV (reference sequence). Trimming cost V 3 bases and J 2 bases, with 12 bases left between them. This CDR3 has 15 amino acids. The CDR3 coding sequence is TGTGCCAGCAGTTTGGTAGTAGCGGTCACAGATACGCAGTATTTT. As protein: CASSLVVAVTDTQYF.

This chain uses TRBV29-1 with TRBJ1-2, with a weak D call TRBD1 (5 bases). The CDR3 is 16 amino acids. Trimming stripped 0 bases from V and 1 base from J, with 15 bases between. Germline CDR1 and CDR2: SQVTM and ANQGSEA. The CDR3 is CSVEDEQGLLNYGYTF. CDR3 sequence (DNA): TGCAGCGTTGAAGATGAGCAGGGATTACTTAACTATGGCTACACCTTC.

The chain carries TRBV6-6 and TRBJ1-2; 9 nucleotides match TRBD1. The CDR3 consists of 14 residues. V lost 8 bases to trimming and J lost 4 bases; unmatched junction nucleotides: 8. Per the germline V gene, CDR1 is MNHNY and CDR2 is SVGAGI (reference sequence). DNA of the CDR3: TGTGCCAGCGATCCGGGACAGGGTGGCTATGGCTACACCTTC. This gives the protein CASDPGQGGYGYTF.

J is TRBJ2-7 and V is TRBV5-1; D is undetermined. CDR1 and CDR2 (germline): SGHRS, YFSETQ. This CDR3 contains 13 residues. V was pared by 4 bases and J by 4 bases, with 12 bases between. The CDR3 is CASSPPSLYEQYF. The CDR3, as DNA: TGCGCCAGCAGCCCCCCGAGTTTGTACGAGCAGTACTTC.

The rearrangement links TRBV18 to TRBJ1-2; TRBD1 matches 9 bases. The CDR3 is 14 residues long. The germline V gene encodes CDR1 KGHSH and CDR2 LQKENI. With V trimmed by 6 bases and J by 7 bases, 9 bases remained unmatched. The CDR3 DNA reads as TGTGCCAGCTCCCCGCGGGACAGGGAATTTGGCTACACCTTC. The encoded protein is CASSPRDREFGYTF.

The chain has TRBV12-5 and TRBJ1-1; TRBD1 is a possible D gene (5 bases). The V end lost 0 bases, the J end lost 5 bases, and 16 bases lay between the germline ends. Germline values: CDR1 LGHNT, CDR2 FRNRAP. There are 16 residues in the CDR3. Here the CDR3 DNA reads TGTGCTAGTGGTTTGGTAGTGTTCGGGGGGAGAACTGAAGCTTTCTTT. This sequence encodes CASGLVVFGGRTEAFF.

The genes are TRBV6-5 and TRBJ2-7; 12 bases align to TRBD2. The length of the CDR3 is 15 residues. Looked up from germline, CDR1 is MNHEY and CDR2 is SVGAGI. V trimming: 5 bases; J trimming: 2 bases; junction bases outside the gene matches: 4. The CDR3 DNA reads TGTGCCAGCAGTCTTCGACTAGCGGGAGCCTACGAGCAGTACTTC. As protein: CASSLRLAGAYEQYF.

The genes are TRBV6-6 and TRBJ1-1; 9 bases fit TRBD1. The CDR3 covers 13 residues. Trimming at V came to 4 bases and at J to 4 bases, leaving 1 base not matched to a gene. The germline CDR1 and CDR2 sequences are MNHNY and SVGAGI (reference sequence). For the CDR3, the DNA is TGTGCCAGCAGTTTACAGGGGGCCACTGAAGCTTTCTTT. This sequence encodes CASSLQGATEAFF.

For this clone: Other DNA sequences in the sample encode the same CDR3. The chain employs TRBV10-3 and TRBJ2-2; no firm D call. The V gene lost 6 bases and the J gene lost 1 base, with 3 bases spanning the gap. The length of the CDR3 is 12 residues. Germline V gives CDR1 ENHRY, CDR2 SYGVKD. CDR3 loop: CAIRGNTGELFF. DNA for the CDR3: TGTGCCATCAGAGGGAACACCGGGGAGCTGTTTTTT.

As for this clone: Other DNA variants within this sample encode the same CDR3. This rearrangement joins TRBV10-3 to TRBJ2-7; TRBD1 might be the D (5 bases). V lost 3 bases to trimming and J lost 3 bases, with 9 bases between them. CDR1 is ENHRY and CDR2 is SYGVKD in the germline V gene. The length of the CDR3 is 13 residues. The CDR3, as DNA: TGTGCCATCAGTGAAGGTCAGGGCTACGAGCAGTACTTC. Translating gives CAISEGQGYEQYF.

V and J are TRBV9 and TRBJ1-4; 7 bases match TRBD1. This CDR3 spans 14 amino acids. With 3 bases clipped from V and 8 bases from J, the junction kept 7 bases outside the gene matches. Looked up from germline, CDR1 is SGDLS and CDR2 is YYNGEE. The CDR3 DNA reads TGTGCCAGCAGCGATAGGGGGCAAGGGGAAAAACTGTTTTTT. It encodes CASSDRGQGEKLFF.